The next 26 T cell receptor beta chains were all read from a single sample in a study of blood T cell repertoires in COVID-19. Method: immunoSEQ multiplex PCR; TCRdb's copy keeps in-frame clones and lacks some. The sample records 30,000 to 45,000 clones, about 84% being singletons. Sequencing was performed on peripheral blood. Receptors originate from a man older than 75 with active or convalescent COVID-19.

The chain couples TRBV5-5 to TRBJ2-2; D gene ambiguous. V was trimmed by 0 bases and J by 5 bases, leaving 11 bases between them. From germline, CDR1 is SGHKS and CDR2 YYEKEE (reference sequence). This CDR3 contains 15 residues. CDR3 sequence: CASSLGQVGTGELFF. The CDR3 coding sequence is TGTGCCAGCAGCTTGGGTCAGGTCGGAACCGGGGAGCTGTTTTTT. The full variable domain, in which reference TRBV5-5 and TRBJ2-2 provide the parts outside the CDR3, is DAGVTQSPTHLIKTRGQQVTLRCSPISGHKSVSWYQQVLGQGPQFIFQYYEKEERGRGNFPDRFSARQFPNYSSELNVNALLLGDSALYLCASSLGQVGTGELFFGEGSRLTVL.

This clone was found many times. The gene calls are TRBV4-3 and TRBJ1-1; D uncertain. V shed 0 bases and J shed 11 bases, with 13 bases lying between them. The CDR3 covers 13 residues. Germline loops: CDR1 LGHNA, CDR2 YSLEER. The CDR3: CASSQEFRGAAFF. DNA for the CDR3: TGCGCCAGCAGCCAAGAATTCCGGGGTGCGGCTTTCTTT.

This chain uses TRBV5-6 with TRBJ1-6, with a tentative D call TRBD1 (6 bases). The CDR3 spans 15 residues. The germline gives CDR1 SGHDT, CDR2 YYEEEE. V was trimmed by 4 bases and J by 8 bases, leaving 16 bases between them. CDR3 loop: CASSPNQGRYSPLHF. CDR3 DNA sequence: TGTGCCAGCAGCCCCAACCAGGGGCGTTATTCACCCCTCCACTTT.

The gene calls are TRBV12-3 or TRBV12-4 and TRBJ1-1; D is unclear. V lost 3 bases and J 3 bases, leaving 8 bases between the germline ends. CDR3 length equals 13 residues. The CDR3 DNA reads TGTGCCAGCAGTTTGCTCACGGACACTGAAGCTTTCTTT. It specifies CASSLLTDTEAFF.

The genes are TRBV7-9 and TRBJ1-5, with 9 bases that match TRBD1. The CDR3 length is 15 residues. Germline V lookup: CDR1 SEHNR, CDR2 FQNEAQ (reference sequence). V shed 3 bases and J 6 bases; nucleotides not matched to a gene: 6. The CDR3 loop is CASSLGQGESQPQHF. The CDR3 nucleotides are TGTGCCAGCAGCTTGGGACAGGGCGAGAGTCAGCCCCAGCATTTT.

The genes are TRBV18 and TRBJ2-2; possibly TRBD1 for D (6 bases). V was trimmed by 5 bases and J by 4 bases, leaving 14 bases between them. Germline V gives CDR1 KGHSH, CDR2 LQKENI. The CDR3 covers 15 residues. The CDR3 nucleotides are TGTGCCAGCTCATCAACAGGGAAGGGCACCGGGGAGCTGTTTTTT. It encodes CASSSTGKGTGELFF.

J is TRBJ2-7 and V is TRBV11-3, with 10 bases identical to TRBD1. The ends lost 8 bases at V and 1 base at J; junction bases unmatched: 8. Germline CDR1 SGHNT, CDR2 YENEEA. The CDR3 has 15 amino acids. The CDR3 here is CASRSRDRGSYEQYF. CDR3 coding DNA: TGTGCCAGCCGGTCCCGGGACAGGGGTTCCTACGAGCAGTACTTC.

This chain links TRBV27 with TRBJ2-7, with TRBD2 as a possible D gene (6 bases). Germline CDR1 is MNHEY and CDR2 is SMNVEV (reference sequence). The ends were cut back, 0 bases at V and 6 bases at J, with 18 bases in the middle. The CDR3 spans 16 residues. DNA for the CDR3: TGTGCCAGCAGTTTATCATGGGGGGAATCATTGCTCGAGCAGTACTTC. The encoded protein is CASSLSWGESLLEQYF.

A single count supports this clone. The chain is built from TRBV28 and TRBJ1-1, with 8 nucleotides matching TRBD1. This CDR3 comprises 14 residues. V gave up 6 bases and J gave up 6 bases; unmatched junction bases: 9. The V gene's germline CDR1 is MDHEN and CDR2 SYDVKM. CDR3 amino acids: CASSWTGRGAEAFF. The DNA of the CDR3 is TGTGCCAGCAGCTGGACAGGGAGGGGCGCTGAAGCTTTCTTT.

The chain links TRBV18 to TRBJ1-1; possible D gene TRBD1, 6 bases. The CDR3 loop spans 14 amino acids. CDR1 and CDR2 (germline): KGHSH, LQKENI. V lost 1 base and J 3 bases, leaving 9 bases between the germline ends. CDR3 protein: CASSPLSGDTEAFF. Written as DNA, the CDR3 is TGTGCCAGCTCACCACTTTCAGGGGACACTGAAGCTTTCTTT.

This chain connects TRBV11-3 to TRBJ1-5; tentative D call: TRBD1 (5 bases). V was cut by 0 bases and J by 9 bases, with 27 bases left in between. CDR1 is SGHNT, CDR2 YENEEA, per germline. This CDR3 has 19 amino acids. CDR3 region: CASSLEHPNRSEPILPQHF. The CDR3 nucleotides are TGTGCCAGCAGCTTAGAGCACCCCAACAGGTCTGAGCCGATCTTGCCCCAGCATTTT.

The chain combines TRBV7-2 with TRBJ1-1, with D possibly TRBD1 on 5 matching bases. V was pared by 1 base and J by 3 bases, with 9 bases between. The CDR3 runs 14 residues. Germline loops: CDR1 SGHTA, CDR2 FQGNSA. The CDR3 reads CASSLVPGYTEAFF. The CDR3 bases are TGTGCCAGCAGCTTAGTCCCAGGGTACACTGAAGCTTTCTTT. Complete variable domain (other parts from reference TRBV7-2 and TRBJ1-1): GAGVSQSPSNKVTEKGKDVELRCDPISGHTALYWYRQSLGQGLEFLIYFQGNSAPDKSGLPSDRFSAERTGGSVSTLTIQRTQQEDSAVYLCASSLVPGYTEAFFGQGTRLTVV.

The chain links TRBV6-5 to TRBJ2-3; D possibly corresponds to TRBD2 (6 bases). Germline CDR1 MNHEY, CDR2 SVGAGI. The CDR3 has 15 amino acids. CDR3 region: CSSKSGFPSTDTQYF. The CDR3, as DNA: TGTTCGAGTAAGAGCGGGTTCCCTAGCACAGATACGCAGTATTTT.

The V and J genes are TRBV19 and TRBJ2-5, with D unresolved. V dropped 1 base and J dropped 4 bases, with 7 bases sitting between them. The germline V gene has CDR1 LNHDA and CDR2 SQIVND (reference sequence). The length of the CDR3 is 13 residues. The CDR3 loop is CASSIVIRETQYF. CDR3 sequence (DNA): TGTGCCAGTAGTATAGTAATTAGAGAGACCCAGTACTTC.

This clone was found a few times. This chain uses TRBV6-5 with TRBJ1-5; D is undetermined. This CDR3 region has 13 residues. Germline CDR1 is MNHEY and CDR2 is SVGAGI. The V gene lost 6 bases and the J gene lost 2 bases, with 8 bases spanning the gap. Here the CDR3 reads CASRIEGNQPQHF. In nucleotides, the CDR3 is TGTGCCAGCAGGATAGAAGGCAATCAGCCCCAGCATTTT.

The chain links TRBV11-3 to TRBJ2-7; 10 bases align to TRBD2. The CDR3 is 15 residues long. CDR1 and CDR2 from the germline V gene are SGHNT and YENEEA. With V trimmed by 5 bases and J by 3 bases, 7 bases remained unmatched. CDR3: CASSPLGLAVYEQYF. For the CDR3, the DNA is TGTGCCAGCAGCCCTTTAGGACTAGCGGTCTACGAGCAGTACTTC.

In DNA form, the CDR3 reads TGTGCCAGCAGTCCTCCTGGAGGCCCCAATGAGCAGTTCTTC. This translates into CASSPPGGPNEQFF. The rearrangement uses TRBV7-9 and TRBJ2-1, with a possible D match to TRBD2 (5 bases). Germline CDR1 SEHNR, CDR2 FQNEAQ (reference sequence). Trimming left V 6 bases short and J 6 bases short, with 15 bases between. The CDR3 consists of 14 residues.

The chain combines TRBV5-4 with TRBJ1-2; D ambiguous. Germline CDR1 and CDR2: SGHNT and YYREEE (reference sequence). CDR3 size: 13 residues. V was clipped by 5 bases and J by 0 bases, with 8 bases between them. DNA for the CDR3: TGTGCCAGCAGTTTTGCAGCTAACTATGGCTACACCTTC. Translating it yields CASSFAANYGYTF.

This sequence joins TRBV5-5 and TRBJ1-2; D is possibly TRBD1 (6 bases). The germline V gene encodes CDR1 SGHKS and CDR2 YYEKEE (reference sequence). There are 15 residues in the CDR3. Trimming removed 3 bases from V and 2 bases from J, with 14 bases in between. CDR3 sequence (DNA): TGTGCCAGCAGCTGGGGGGGAACAGGGAACTATGGCTACACCTTC. Amino acid sequence: CASSWGGTGNYGYTF.

On this clone: This CDR3 is also generated by other DNA sequences in the sample. The CDR3 sequence: CAWSRLANTGELFF. The CDR3 nucleotides are TGTGCCTGGAGTAGGTTAGCCAACACCGGGGAGCTGTTTTTT. The chain couples TRBV30 to TRBJ2-2; no definite D call. Germline CDR1 reads GTSNPN; CDR2 reads SVGIG (reference sequence). The CDR3 contains 14 residues. Trimming pared 2 bases from V and 2 bases from J, leaving 9 bases between.

The genes are TRBV10-3 and TRBJ1-3; perhaps TRBD1 as D (5 bases). Trimming stripped 6 bases from V and 0 bases from J, with 15 bases between. Germline CDR1 ENHRY, CDR2 SYGVKD. The CDR3 has 16 residues. DNA for the CDR3: TGTGCCATCAGCGATCCAGGGCAGGGCTCTGGAAACACCATATATTTT. Amino acids: CAISDPGQGSGNTIYF.

This clone was detected once. This chain links TRBV7-2 with TRBJ2-3; TRBD2 aligns across 10 bases. This CDR3 spans 16 amino acids. J gave up 4 bases and V 5 bases, and 9 bases lay outside the gene matches. The germline V gene encodes CDR1 SGHTA and CDR2 FQGNSA. The CDR3, as DNA: TGTGCCAGCAGCCAGACTCTAGCGGGAGCCCCAGATACGCAGTATTTT. Translating gives CASSQTLAGAPDTQYF. The variable domain in full, with the rest retrieved from reference TRBV7-2 and TRBJ2-3, is GAGVSQSPSNKVTEKGKDVELRCDPISGHTALYWYRQSLGQGLEFLIYFQGNSAPDKSGLPSDRFSAERTGGSVSTLTIQRTQQEDSAVYLCASSQTLAGAPDTQYFGPGTRLTVL.

The chain couples TRBV28 to TRBJ1-2; 7 positions match TRBD1. Germline V gives CDR1 MDHEN, CDR2 SYDVKM. After removal of 6 bases from V and 3 bases from J, the junction contained 19 bases not matched to a gene. The length of the CDR3 is 18 residues. CDR3 in amino acids: CASSPPGRQGPGYYGYTF. The CDR3 DNA reads TGTGCCAGCAGCCCCCCGGGGCGACAGGGTCCCGGGTACTATGGCTACACCTTC.

The chain couples TRBV4-3 to TRBJ1-4; D not resolved. The CDR3 extends over 14 amino acids. The V end was cut by 1 base, the J end by 8 bases, with 11 bases between. Germline V CDR1 and CDR2: LGHNA, YSLEER. The CDR3 sequence is CASSQAAGREKLFF. CDR3 nucleotide sequence: TGCGCCAGCAGCCAAGCTGCGGGTAGAGAAAAACTGTTTTTT.

This chain uses TRBV27 with TRBJ1-5; TRBD1 might be the D (5 bases). Trimming took off 2 bases at V and 0 bases at J, with 8 bases between the two ends. The CDR3 loop spans 15 amino acids. In germline, CDR1 is MNHEY, CDR2 SMNVEV (reference sequence). This chain's CDR3 is CASSLRGSSNQPQHF. The CDR3 nucleotides read TGTGCCAGCAGTTTAAGGGGTAGTAGCAATCAGCCCCAGCATTTT.

The chain combines TRBV28 with TRBJ1-3; D is unclear. The germline CDR1 and CDR2 sequences are MDHEN and SYDVKM. The CDR3 is 14 residues long. The V end lost 2 bases, the J end lost 4 bases, and 9 bases lay between the germline ends. The CDR3 reads CASSLVGSGNTIYF. Written as DNA, the CDR3 is TGTGCCAGCAGTTTAGTGGGCTCCGGAAACACCATATATTTT. The whole variable domain, remainder taken from reference TRBV28 and TRBJ1-3, is DVKVTQSSRYLVKRTGEKVFLECVQDMDHENMFWYRQDPGLGLRLIYFSYDVKMKEKGDIPEGYSVSREKKERFSLILESASTNQTSMYLCASSLVGSGNTIYFGEGSWLTVV.